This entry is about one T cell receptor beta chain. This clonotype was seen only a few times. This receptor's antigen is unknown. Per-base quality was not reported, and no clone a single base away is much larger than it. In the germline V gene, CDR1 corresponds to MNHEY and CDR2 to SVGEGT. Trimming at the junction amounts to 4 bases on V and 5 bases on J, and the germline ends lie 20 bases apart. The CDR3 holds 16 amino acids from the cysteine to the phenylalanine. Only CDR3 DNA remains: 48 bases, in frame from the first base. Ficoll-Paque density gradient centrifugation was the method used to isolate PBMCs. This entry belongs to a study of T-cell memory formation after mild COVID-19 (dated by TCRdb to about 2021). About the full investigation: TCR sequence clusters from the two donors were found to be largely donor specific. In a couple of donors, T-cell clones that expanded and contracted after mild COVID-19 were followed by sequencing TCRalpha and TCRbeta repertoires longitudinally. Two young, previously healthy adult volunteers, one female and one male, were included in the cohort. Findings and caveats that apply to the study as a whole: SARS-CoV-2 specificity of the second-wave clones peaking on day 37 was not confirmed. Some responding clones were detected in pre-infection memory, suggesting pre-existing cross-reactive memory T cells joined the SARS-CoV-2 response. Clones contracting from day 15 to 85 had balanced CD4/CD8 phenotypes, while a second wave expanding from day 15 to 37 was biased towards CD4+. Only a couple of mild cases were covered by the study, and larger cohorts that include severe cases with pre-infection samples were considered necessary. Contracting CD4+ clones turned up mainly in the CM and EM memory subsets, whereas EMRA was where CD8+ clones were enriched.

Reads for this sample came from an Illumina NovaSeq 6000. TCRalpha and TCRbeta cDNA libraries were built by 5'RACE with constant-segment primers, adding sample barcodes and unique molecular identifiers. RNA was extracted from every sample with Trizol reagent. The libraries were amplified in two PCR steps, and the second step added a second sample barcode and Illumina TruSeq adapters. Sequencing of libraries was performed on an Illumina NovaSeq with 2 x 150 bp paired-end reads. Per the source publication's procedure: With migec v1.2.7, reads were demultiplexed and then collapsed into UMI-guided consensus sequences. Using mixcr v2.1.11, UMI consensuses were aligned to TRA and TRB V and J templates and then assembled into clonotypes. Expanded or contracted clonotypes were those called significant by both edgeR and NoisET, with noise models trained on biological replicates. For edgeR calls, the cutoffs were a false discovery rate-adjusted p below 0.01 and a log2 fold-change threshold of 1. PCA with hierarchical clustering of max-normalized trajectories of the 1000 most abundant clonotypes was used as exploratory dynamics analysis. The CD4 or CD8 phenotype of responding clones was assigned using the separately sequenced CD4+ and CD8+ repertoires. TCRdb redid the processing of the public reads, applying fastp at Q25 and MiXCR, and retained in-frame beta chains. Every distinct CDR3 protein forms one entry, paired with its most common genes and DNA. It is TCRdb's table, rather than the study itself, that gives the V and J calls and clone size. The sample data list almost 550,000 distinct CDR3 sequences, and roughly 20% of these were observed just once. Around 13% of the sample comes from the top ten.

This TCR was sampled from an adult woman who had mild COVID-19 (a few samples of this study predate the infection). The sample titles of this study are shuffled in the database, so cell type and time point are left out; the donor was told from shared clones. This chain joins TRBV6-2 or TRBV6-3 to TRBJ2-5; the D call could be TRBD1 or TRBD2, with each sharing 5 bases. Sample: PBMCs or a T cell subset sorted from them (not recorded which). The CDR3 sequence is CASSSFRGRGDETQYF. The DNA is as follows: TGTGCCAGCAGTTCCTTTCGGGGAAGGGGTGATGAGACCCAGTACTTC.